This T cell receptor beta chain stems from a study of T cell responses to AZD1222 COVID-19 vaccine. Sequenced by immunoSEQ multiplex PCR; TCRdb stores in-frame clones only, minus some. The table records 95,000 to 100,000 clones, about nine tenths of them present only once. The V and J ends lost 1 base and 6 bases respectively, with 14 bases between them. Germline V CDR1 and CDR2: SGHTA, FQGNSA. The CDR3 extends over 15 amino acids. The V gene is TRBV7-2, the J gene TRBJ2-3, with D possibly being TRBD1 (5 bases). This TCR was recovered from an adult who received the AZD1222 COVID-19 vaccine. The input for sequencing was peripheral blood, taken 28 days after the second AZD1222 dose. CDR3 sequence reads: CASSLEGSGLDTQYF. CDR3 coding DNA: TGTGCCAGCAGCTTAGAGGGGTCTGGGCTCGATACGCAGTATTTT.